These 5 T cell receptor beta chains originate from one sample sequenced in a study of cytotoxic CD8 clonotypes in ibrutinib-treated CLL. Using immunoSEQ multiplex PCR, the repertoire was profiled, and TCRdb retains in-frame clones only, with some absent. The table includes approximately 45,000 clones, roughly two thirds detected once. The sample was PBMCs, taken after 12 months of ibrutinib treatment. Every receptor here comes from a human donor with chronic lymphocytic leukemia.

The V gene is TRBV12-5, the J gene TRBJ2-2; D ambiguous. The germline V gene encodes CDR1 LGHNT and CDR2 FRNRAP. The CDR3 totals 14 residues. V lost 0 bases and J lost 6, with 8 bases in between. The CDR3 sequence: CASGLVQFSGELFF. The CDR3 DNA follows: TGTGCTAGTGGTTTGGTACAGTTTTCCGGGGAGCTGTTTTTT.

The sample holds a few counts of this clone. This chain uses TRBV6-1 with TRBJ1-2; 7 nucleotides align to TRBD1. The CDR3 runs 12 residues. V gave up 4 bases and J gave up 7 bases; unmatched junction bases: 3. CDR1 is MNHNS, CDR2 SASEGT, per germline. DNA of the CDR3: TGTGCCAGCAGTGGCAGGGGGATTGGCTACACCTTC. Protein product: CASSGRGIGYTF.

The chain combines TRBV5-6 with TRBJ2-5; no firm D call. Trimming cost V 1 base and J 5 bases, with 12 bases left between them. This CDR3 contains 14 residues. Germline V gives CDR1 SGHDT, CDR2 YYEEEE. The CDR3 bases are TGTGCCAGCAGCTTGCCACATTCGTGGGAGACCCAGTACTTC. This codes for CASSLPHSWETQYF.

J is TRBJ2-3 and V is TRBV10-2; D uncertain. Germline CDR1 reads WSHSY; CDR2 reads SAAADI. This CDR3 is built from 14 residues. V shed 10 bases and J shed 2 bases, with 16 bases lying between them. CDR3 in amino acids: CATTTDSNTDTQYF. CDR3 nucleotides: TGCGCCACGACGACCGACTCCAACACAGATACGCAGTATTTT.

The CDR3 bases are TGTGCCAGCAGCTGGGAGGGGGGGCTCTACGAGCAGTACTTC. Protein: CASSWEGGLYEQYF. The chain combines TRBV11-2 with TRBJ2-7; weak D call: TRBD2 (7 bases). Between the trimmed V and J ends, which lost 4 bases and 3 bases, there was a span of 13 bases. Germline-derived CDR1 and CDR2 are SGHAT and FQNNGV. The length of the CDR3 is 14 residues.